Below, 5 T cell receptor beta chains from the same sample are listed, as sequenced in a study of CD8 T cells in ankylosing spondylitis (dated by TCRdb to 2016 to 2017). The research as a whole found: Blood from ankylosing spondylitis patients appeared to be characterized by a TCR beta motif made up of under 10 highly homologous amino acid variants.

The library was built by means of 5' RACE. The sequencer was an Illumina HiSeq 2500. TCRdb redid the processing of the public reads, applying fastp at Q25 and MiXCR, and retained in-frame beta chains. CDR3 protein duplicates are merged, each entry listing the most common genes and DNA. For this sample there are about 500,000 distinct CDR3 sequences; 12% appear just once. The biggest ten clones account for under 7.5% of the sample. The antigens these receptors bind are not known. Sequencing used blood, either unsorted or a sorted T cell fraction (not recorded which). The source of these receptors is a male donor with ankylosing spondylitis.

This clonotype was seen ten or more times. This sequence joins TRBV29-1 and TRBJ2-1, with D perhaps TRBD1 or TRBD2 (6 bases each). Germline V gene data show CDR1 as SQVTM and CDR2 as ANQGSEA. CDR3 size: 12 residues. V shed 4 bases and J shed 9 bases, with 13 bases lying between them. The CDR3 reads CSVGYSGAEQFF. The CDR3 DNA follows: TGCAGCGTTGGGTACTCGGGGGCTGAGCAGTTCTTC.

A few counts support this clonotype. The CDR3 DNA reads as TGCAGCGTCCAGGGACAGGGAACGGCCTACGAGCAGTACTTC. This sequence encodes CSVQGQGTAYEQYF. The chain links TRBV29-1 to TRBJ2-7; 9 bases match TRBD1. With V trimmed by 6 bases and J by 2 bases, 8 bases remained unmatched. The CDR3 length is 14 residues. CDR1 is SQVTM and CDR2 is ANQGSEA in the germline V gene.

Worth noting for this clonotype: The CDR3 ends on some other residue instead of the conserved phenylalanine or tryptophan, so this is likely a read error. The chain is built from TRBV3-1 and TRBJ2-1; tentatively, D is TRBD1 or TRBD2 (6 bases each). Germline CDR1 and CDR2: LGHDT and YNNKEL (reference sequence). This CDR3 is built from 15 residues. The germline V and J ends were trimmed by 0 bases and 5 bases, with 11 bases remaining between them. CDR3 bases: TGTGCCAGCAGCCAAGATATCGGGGGCCACAATGAGCAGTTCTCC. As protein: CASSQDIGGHNEQFS.

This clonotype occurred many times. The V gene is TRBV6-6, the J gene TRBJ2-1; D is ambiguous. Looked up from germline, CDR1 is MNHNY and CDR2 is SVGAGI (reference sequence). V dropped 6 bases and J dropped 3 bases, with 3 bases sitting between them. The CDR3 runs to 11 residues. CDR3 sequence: CASRIYNEQFF. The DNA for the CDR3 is TGTGCCAGCAGGATCTACAATGAGCAGTTCTTC.

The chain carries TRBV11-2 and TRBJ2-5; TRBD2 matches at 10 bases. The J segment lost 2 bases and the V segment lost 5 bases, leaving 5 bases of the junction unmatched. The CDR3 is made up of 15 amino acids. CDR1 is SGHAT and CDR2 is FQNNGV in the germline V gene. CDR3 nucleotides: TGTGCCAGCAGCCGGACTAGCGGTTATCAAGAGACCCAGTACTTC. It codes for CASSRTSGYQETQYF.